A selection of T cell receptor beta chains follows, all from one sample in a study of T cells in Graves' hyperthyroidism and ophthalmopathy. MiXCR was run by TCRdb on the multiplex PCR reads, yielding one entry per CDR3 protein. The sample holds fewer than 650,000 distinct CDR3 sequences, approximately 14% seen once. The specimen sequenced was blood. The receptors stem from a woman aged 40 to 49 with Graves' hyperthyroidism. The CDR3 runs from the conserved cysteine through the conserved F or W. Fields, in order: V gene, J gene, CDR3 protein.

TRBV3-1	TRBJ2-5	CASSQDLRLAGRETQYF
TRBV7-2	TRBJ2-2	CASSLGNSNTGELFF
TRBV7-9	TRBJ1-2	CASSVDTNPNYGYTF
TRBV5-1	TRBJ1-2	CASSPGVQVFYGYTF
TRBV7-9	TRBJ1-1	CASSSPVGRLNTEAFF
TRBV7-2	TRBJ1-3	CASSDQGPGNTIYF
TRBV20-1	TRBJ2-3	CSAISGTSTDTQYF
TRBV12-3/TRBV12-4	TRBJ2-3	CASGSEGARTDTQYF
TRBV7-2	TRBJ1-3	CASSRRTGGGNTIYF
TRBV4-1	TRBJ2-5	CASSDGTGKDF
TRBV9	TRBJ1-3	CASSVGPGGRNTIYF
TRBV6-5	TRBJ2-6	CASSYPSRETGANVLTF
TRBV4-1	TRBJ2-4	CASSQESPGTSGDIQYF
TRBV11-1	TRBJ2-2	CASRKTTGELFF
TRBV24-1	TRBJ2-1	CATSRGAGDNEQFF
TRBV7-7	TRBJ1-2	CASSIGQAPDYGYTF
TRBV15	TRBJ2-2	CATSRDKGLTGELFF
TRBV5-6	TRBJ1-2	CASSAGTMLYGYTF
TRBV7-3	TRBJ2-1	CASSRQGSSYNEQFF
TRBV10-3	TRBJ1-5	CAISNRQLSGNQPQHF
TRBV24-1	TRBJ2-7	CDPRTSPYEQYF
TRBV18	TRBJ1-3	CASSQGQGAGNTIYF
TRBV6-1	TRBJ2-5	CASSVTGTSGRWGETQYF
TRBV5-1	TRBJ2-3	CASSEPTSGISDTQYF